This T cell receptor (beta chain) was sequenced in a study of cytomegalovirus exposure and HLA in healthy donors. Researchers ran the PCR with 60 Vbeta and 13 Jbeta primers. As originally analysed: Later work found about 80 million unique TCR beta chains, with 9.5 million to 11 million shared. Sequencing was performed with immunoSEQ multiplex PCR; in TCRdb, only in-frame clones are kept and a portion is missing. That table gives V, J and clone size, and the DNA gave D and trimming. The data contain around 180,000 clones, about 85% of them singletons. Notes on the study in general: The authors later found TCR association rates varying by HLA locus, with DRB1 most and HLA-C fewest. Previously analyzed data showed that most TCR beta V segments were productive at a frequency of about 87% or about 30%. CMV serostatus was the sole immune exposure information available.

The V gene lost 4 bases and the J gene lost 3 bases, with 14 bases spanning the gap. This CDR3 contains 14 residues. The V gene's germline CDR1 is SGHRS and CDR2 YFSETQ. Turning to this clone: Its matching antigen is unknown.

The sequenced sample was PBMCs. This chain uses TRBV5-1 with TRBJ2-7, with D possibly being TRBD1 (6 bases). The sequence came from a woman between 50 and 59 years old in good health and CMV-seronegative. The CDR3 DNA reads as TGCGCCAGCAGCGACCGGGACACGTACTACGAGCAGTACTTC. The encoded protein is CASSDRDTYYEQYF.